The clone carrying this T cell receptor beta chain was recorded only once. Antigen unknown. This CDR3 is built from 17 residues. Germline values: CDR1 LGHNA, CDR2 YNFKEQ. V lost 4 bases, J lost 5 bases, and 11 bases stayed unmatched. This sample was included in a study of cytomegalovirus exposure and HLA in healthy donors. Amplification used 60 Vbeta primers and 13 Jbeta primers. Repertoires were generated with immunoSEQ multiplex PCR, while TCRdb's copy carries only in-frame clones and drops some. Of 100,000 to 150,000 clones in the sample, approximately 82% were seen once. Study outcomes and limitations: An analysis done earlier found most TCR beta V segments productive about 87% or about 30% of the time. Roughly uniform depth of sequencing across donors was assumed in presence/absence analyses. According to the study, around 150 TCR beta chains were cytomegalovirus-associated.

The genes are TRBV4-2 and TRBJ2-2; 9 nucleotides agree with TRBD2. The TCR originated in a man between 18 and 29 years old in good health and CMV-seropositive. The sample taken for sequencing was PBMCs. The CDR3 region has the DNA TGTGCCAGCAGCCCAGCATTGACTAGCGGAAATACCGGGGAGCTGTTTTTT. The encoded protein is CASSPALTSGNTGELFF.